This T cell receptor (beta chain) was obtained from a study of blood T cell repertoires in COVID-19. Looking at the study overall: Specimens from acute and convalescent COVID-19 originated in the United States, Italy and Spain.

CDR1 is DFQATT and CDR2 is SNEGSKA in the germline V gene (reference sequence). V lost 3 bases and J lost 0; bases outside the gene matches: 8. The CDR3 sequence is 16 residues long. Clones were sequenced by immunoSEQ multiplex PCR, and TCRdb holds only the in-frame ones, with some missing. This table holds about 220,000 clones, approximately 78% found once. Followed over time, Seattle patients had been enrolled while infection was active. Source material: peripheral blood. The V and J genes are TRBV20-1 and TRBJ1-5; 7 bases are shared with TRBD1. The receptor's source is a woman in her sixties or seventies with COVID-19, enrolled during active disease. CDR3 nucleotides: TGCAGTGCTAGTTGGAGGGGGCGGCGTAGCAATCAGCCCCAGCATTTT. Encoded protein: CSASWRGRRSNQPQHF.